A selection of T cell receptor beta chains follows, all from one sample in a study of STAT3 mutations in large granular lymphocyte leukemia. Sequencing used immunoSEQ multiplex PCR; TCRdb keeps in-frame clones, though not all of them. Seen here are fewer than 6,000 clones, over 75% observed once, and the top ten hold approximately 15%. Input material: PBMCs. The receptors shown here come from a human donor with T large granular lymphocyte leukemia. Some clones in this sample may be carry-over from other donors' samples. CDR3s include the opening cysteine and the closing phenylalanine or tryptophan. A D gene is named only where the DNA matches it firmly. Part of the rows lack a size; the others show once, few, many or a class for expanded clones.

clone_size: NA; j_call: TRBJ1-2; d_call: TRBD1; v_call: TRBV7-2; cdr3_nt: TGTGCCAGCAGCTTCGACGGGACAGATGGCTACACCTTC; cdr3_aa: CASSFDGTDGYTF
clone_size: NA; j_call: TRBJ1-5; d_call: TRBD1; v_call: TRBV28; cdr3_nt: TGTGCCAGCAGGGGACAGCCTAGCAATCAGCCCCAGCATTTT; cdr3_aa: CASRGQPSNQPQHF
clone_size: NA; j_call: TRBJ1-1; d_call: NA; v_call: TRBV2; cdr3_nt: TGTGCCAGCAGTGTACGGGGGGAGGGGACTGAAGCTTTCTTT; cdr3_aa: CASSVRGEGTEAFF
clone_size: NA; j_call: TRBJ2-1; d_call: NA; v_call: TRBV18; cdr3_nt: TGTGCCAGCTCACCACCGAGTACCCCAATGAAGGAGCAGTTCTTC; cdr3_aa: CASSPPSTPMKEQFF
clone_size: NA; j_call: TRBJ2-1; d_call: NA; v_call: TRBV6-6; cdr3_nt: TGTGCCAGCGGATTGAGGGGCCCAAGCTCCTACAATGAGCAGTTCTTC; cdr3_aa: CASGLRGPSSYNEQFF
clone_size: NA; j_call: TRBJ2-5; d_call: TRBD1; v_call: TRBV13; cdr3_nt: TGTGCCAGCAGCCTCCGGACAGGGGGACCCCCAGAGACCCAGTACTTC; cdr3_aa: CASSLRTGGPPETQYF
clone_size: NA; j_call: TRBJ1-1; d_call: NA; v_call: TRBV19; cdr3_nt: TGTGCCAGTAGTACGAGGGAACTTGGTAACACTGAAGCTTTCTTT; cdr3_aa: CASSTRELGNTEAFF
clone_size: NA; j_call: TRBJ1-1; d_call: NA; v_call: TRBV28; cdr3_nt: TGTGCCAGCAGTCCGAATCGATGGGGGGCCCAGAACACTGAAGCTTTCTTT; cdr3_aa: CASSPNRWGAQNTEAFF
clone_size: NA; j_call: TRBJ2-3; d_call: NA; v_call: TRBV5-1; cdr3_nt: TGCGCCAGCAGCTTGGGACAGATGACAGATACGCAGTATTTT; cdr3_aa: CASSLGQMTDTQYF
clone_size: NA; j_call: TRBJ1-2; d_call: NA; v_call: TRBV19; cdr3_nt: TGTGCCAGTAGTATTAATGCGGACTATGGCTACACCTTC; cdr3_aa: CASSINADYGYTF
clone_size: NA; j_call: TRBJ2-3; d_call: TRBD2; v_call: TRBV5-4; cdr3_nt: TGTGCCAGCAGCTTGGATGCTAGCGGGAGGACGGATACGCAGTATTTT; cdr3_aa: CASSLDASGRTDTQYF
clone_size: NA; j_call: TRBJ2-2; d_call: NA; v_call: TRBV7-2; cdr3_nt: TGTGCCAGCAGCTTCGTGGGGAGGGGGACCGGGGAGCTGTTTTTT; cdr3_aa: CASSFVGRGTGELFF
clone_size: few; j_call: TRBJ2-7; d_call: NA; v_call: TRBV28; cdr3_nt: TGTGCCAGCAGTTTCTCCACGGGGACCTACGAGCAGTACTTC; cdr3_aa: CASSFSTGTYEQYF
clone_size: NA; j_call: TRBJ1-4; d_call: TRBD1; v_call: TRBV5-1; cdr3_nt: TGCGCCAGCAGCTCGTGGACAGGGCCTAATGAAAAACTGTTTTTT; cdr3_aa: CASSSWTGPNEKLFF
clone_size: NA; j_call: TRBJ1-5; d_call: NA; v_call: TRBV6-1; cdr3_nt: TGTGCCAGCAGTGAAGGCGCCGGGAATCAGCCCCAGCATTTT; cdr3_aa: CASSEGAGNQPQHF
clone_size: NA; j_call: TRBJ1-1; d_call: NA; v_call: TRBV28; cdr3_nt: TGTGCCAGCACTTCGACCACTGAAGCTTTCTTT; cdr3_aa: CASTSTTEAFF
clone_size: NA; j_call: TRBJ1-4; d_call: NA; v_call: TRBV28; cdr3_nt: TGTGCCAGCAGAATGGGGTTAGGGGAAAAACTGTTTTTT; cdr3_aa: CASRMGLGEKLFF
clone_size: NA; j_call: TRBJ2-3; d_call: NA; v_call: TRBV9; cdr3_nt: TGTGCCAGCAGCTCGTTGGATACGCAGTATTTT; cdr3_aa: CASSSLDTQYF
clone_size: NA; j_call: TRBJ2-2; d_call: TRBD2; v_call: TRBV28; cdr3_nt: TGTGCCAGCAGTTCCGGACTAGCTTACACCGGGGAGCTGTTTTTT; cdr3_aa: CASSSGLAYTGELFF
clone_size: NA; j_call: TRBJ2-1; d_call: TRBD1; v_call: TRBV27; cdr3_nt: TGTGCCAGCGGCTTGTCCGGGACAGGGGTCGGTGAGCAGTTCTTC; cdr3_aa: CASGLSGTGVGEQFF
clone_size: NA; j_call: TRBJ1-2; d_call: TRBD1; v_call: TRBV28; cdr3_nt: TGTGCCAGCAGTAGGCAGGGGGCTCCTGGCTACACCTTC; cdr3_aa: CASSRQGAPGYTF
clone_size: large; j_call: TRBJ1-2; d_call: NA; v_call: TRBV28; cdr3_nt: TGTGCCAGCAGTTTAGAGGGGGGCACAGGGTCTCATTATGGCTACACCTTC; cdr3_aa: CASSLEGGTGSHYGYTF
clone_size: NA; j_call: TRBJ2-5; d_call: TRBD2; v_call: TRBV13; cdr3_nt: TGTGCCAGCAGCTTAGGCGGAGCGGGAAGGGCCCAAGAGACCCAGTACTTC; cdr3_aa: CASSLGGAGRAQETQYF
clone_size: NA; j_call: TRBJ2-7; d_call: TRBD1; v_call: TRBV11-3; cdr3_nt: TGTGCCAGCAGCTTAAATAGTGGCAGGGGGCCCTACGAGCAGTACTTC; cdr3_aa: CASSLNSGRGPYEQYF
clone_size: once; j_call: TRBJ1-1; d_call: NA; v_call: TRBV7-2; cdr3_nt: TGTGCCAGCAGCTCTCCGAGGGGAGCTTTCTTT; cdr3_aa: CASSSPRGAFF
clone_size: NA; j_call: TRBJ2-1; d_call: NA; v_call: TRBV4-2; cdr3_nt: TGTGCCAGCAGCCCCAGGTCCCAGCTCTATGAGCAGTTCTTC; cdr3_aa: CASSPRSQLYEQFF
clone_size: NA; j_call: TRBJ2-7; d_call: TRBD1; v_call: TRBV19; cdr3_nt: TGTGCCAGTACCGCAGGGGGCCCAGGGTACGAGCAGTACTTC; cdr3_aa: CASTAGGPGYEQYF
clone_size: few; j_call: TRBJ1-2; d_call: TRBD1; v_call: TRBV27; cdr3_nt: TGTGCCAGCCGTGACAGGGCTTCTAACTATGGCTACACCTTC; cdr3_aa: CASRDRASNYGYTF
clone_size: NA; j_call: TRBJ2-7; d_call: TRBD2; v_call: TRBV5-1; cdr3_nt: TGCGCCAGCAGCCCCGGGACTAGCGGGAGGCCCTCCTACGAGCAGTACTTC; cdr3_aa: CASSPGTSGRPSYEQYF
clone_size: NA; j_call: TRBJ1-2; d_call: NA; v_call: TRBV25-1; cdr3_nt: TGTGCCAGCAGCCCCAACGGGGTGATTCTGGGGGGCTACACCTTC; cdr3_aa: CASSPNGVILGGYTF
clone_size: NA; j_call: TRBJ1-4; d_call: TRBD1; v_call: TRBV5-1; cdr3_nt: TGCGCCAGCAGTAACCTGGGACAGGGATATGCAACTAATGAAAAACTGTTTTTT; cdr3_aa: CASSNLGQGYATNEKLFF
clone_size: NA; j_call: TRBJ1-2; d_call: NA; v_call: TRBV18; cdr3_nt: TGTGCCAGCTCACCACCGACGGGAGTCGGCTACACCTTC; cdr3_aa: CASSPPTGVGYTF
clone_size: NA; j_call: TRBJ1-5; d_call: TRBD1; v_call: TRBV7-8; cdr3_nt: TGTGCCAGCAGCTTAGCGACAGGGAGTCAGCCCCAGCATTTT; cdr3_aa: CASSLATGSQPQHF
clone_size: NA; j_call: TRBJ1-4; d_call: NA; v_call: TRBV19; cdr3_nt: TGTGCCAGCCGGACGGGGGATTCTAATGAAAAACTGTTTTTT; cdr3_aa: CASRTGDSNEKLFF
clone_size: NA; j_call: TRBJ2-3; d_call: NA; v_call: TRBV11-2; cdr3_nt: TGTGCCAGCACCCTTCGGTTAGGGATAACAGATACGCAGTATTTT; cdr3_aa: CASTLRLGITDTQYF
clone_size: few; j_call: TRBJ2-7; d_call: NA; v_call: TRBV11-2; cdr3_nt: TGTGCCAGCAGCTTCGTCAGGGTCGAGCAGTACTTC; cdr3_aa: CASSFVRVEQYF